The 28 T cell receptor beta chains given below trace back to one sample, sequenced in a study of T cells after yellow fever vaccination. One entry per CDR3 protein, called by TCRdb with MiXCR from the 5' RACE reads. There are some 69,000 distinct CDR3 sequences in the sample; approximately 5% occur only once, and 2.2% lies in the top ten. Specimen: CD4+ T cells sorted from PBMCs, collected around 16 days after the first yellow fever vaccination. Receptors originate from a man between 18 and 35 years old who received the YFV17D yellow fever vaccine.

The gene calls are TRBV10-1 and TRBJ2-7; D is possibly TRBD2 (6 bases). This CDR3 is built from 15 residues. CDR1 and CDR2 (germline): WNHNN, SYGVQD (reference sequence). V was trimmed by 3 bases and J by 5 bases, leaving 17 bases between them. The CDR3 loop is CASSDGAERGNEQYF. The CDR3 DNA is TGCGCCAGCAGTGACGGGGCGGAACGGGGGAACGAGCAGTACTTC.

This clonotype was recorded at least ten times. The chain carries TRBV7-6 and TRBJ2-1; D might be TRBD2 (6 bases). CDR1 and CDR2 from the germline V gene are SGHVS and FNYEAQ. Trimming took 5 bases from V and 0 from J, leaving 17 bases between them. CDR3 length: 17 residues. CDR3 bases: TGTGCCAGCAGCGATCGGAGGGACCGAGGCTCCTACAATGAGCAGTTCTTC. Translation gives CASSDRRDRGSYNEQFF.

This clonotype was observed at least ten times. The chain uses TRBV5-5 and TRBJ1-4; D is possibly TRBD1 (5 bases). CDR3 length: 15 residues. Trimming took 3 bases from V and 2 from J, leaving 11 bases between them. Germline CDR1 SGHKS, CDR2 YYEKEE (reference sequence). The CDR3 DNA sequence: TGTGCCAGCAGCTCCTGGGGGTACACTAATGAAAAACTGTTTTTT. Its protein product is CASSSWGYTNEKLFF.

This clonotype showed up many times. The chain uses TRBV19 and TRBJ1-5; D perhaps matches TRBD1 (5 bases). Germline assignment: CDR1 LNHDA and CDR2 SQIVND (reference sequence). V lost 0 bases and J 2 bases, leaving 11 bases between the germline ends. CDR3 length: 16 residues. The CDR3 bases are TGTGCCAGTAGTATAGATGGGGCAGGAGGCAATCAGCCCCAGCATTTT. It is translated as CASSIDGAGGNQPQHF. Variable domain in full (rest from reference TRBV19 and TRBJ1-5): DGGITQSPKYLFRKEGQNVTLSCEQNLNHDAMYWYRQDPGQGLRLIYYSQIVNDFQKGDIAEGYSVSREKKESFPLTVTSAQKNPTAFYLCASSIDGAGGNQPQHFGDGTRLSIL.

This clonotype was detected ten times or more. V and J are TRBV7-8 and TRBJ1-5; 7 bases line up with TRBD1. CDR1 and CDR2 (germline): SGHVS, FQNEAQ. This CDR3 comprises 14 residues. V lost 5 bases to trimming and J lost 6 bases; unmatched junction nucleotides: 7. The CDR3 sequence is CASSPRTGVQPQHF. DNA for the CDR3: TGTGCCAGCAGCCCCCGGACAGGCGTTCAGCCCCAGCATTTT.

This clonotype was picked up many times. V gene TRBV18 combines with J gene TRBJ1-5; TRBD1 might be the D (6 bases). Germline-derived CDR1 and CDR2 are KGHSH and LQKENI. This CDR3 has 14 amino acids. The germline V and J ends were trimmed by 6 bases and 7 bases, with 16 bases remaining between them. The CDR3 reads CASSLEGGGQPQHF. The CDR3, as DNA: TGTGCCAGCTCTCTGGAGGGGGGAGGCCAGCCCCAGCATTTT. The complete variable domain, with remaining parts taken from reference TRBV18 and TRBJ1-5, reads NAGVMQNPRHLVRRRGQEARLRCSPMKGHSHVYWYRQLPEEGLKFMVYLQKENIIDESGMPKERFSAEFPKEGPSILRIQQVVRGDSAAYFCASSLEGGGQPQHFGDGTRLSIL.

This clonotype was observed at least ten times. J is TRBJ2-1 and V is TRBV30; D might be TRBD1 (5 bases). With 2 bases removed from V and 8 bases from J, the gap between germline ends came to 10 bases. Germline loops: CDR1 GTSNPN, CDR2 SVGIG (reference sequence). The CDR3 covers 12 residues. The CDR3 reads CAWSRQIDEQFF. In nucleotides, the CDR3 is TGTGCCTGGAGTCGACAGATCGATGAGCAGTTCTTC.

There are many counts of this clonotype. The chain links TRBV20-1 to TRBJ1-5; D perhaps matches TRBD1 (5 bases). Per germline, CDR1 DFQATT and CDR2 SNEGSKA (reference sequence). CDR3 length: 15 amino acids. The CDR3, as DNA: TGCAGCTCCCAGTCCGGGGGAAGAGGCAATCAGCCCCAGCATTTT. As protein: CSSQSGGRGNQPQHF.

This clonotype has at least ten counts. CDR3 region: CASSSTGGGDTQYF. The CDR3 DNA sequence: TGTGCCAGCAGCTCCACAGGGGGGGGAGATACGCAGTATTTT. The genes are TRBV11-2 and TRBJ2-3, with D possibly TRBD1 on 8 matching bases. The CDR3 runs 14 residues. The germline V and J ends were trimmed by 4 bases and 5 bases, with 13 bases remaining between them. From germline, CDR1 is SGHAT and CDR2 FQNNGV.

The rearrangement links TRBV3-1 to TRBJ2-2; D uncertain. The CDR3 has 18 residues. The germline CDR1 and CDR2 sequences are LGHDT and YNNKEL (reference sequence). V lost 10 bases to trimming and J lost 0 bases, with 24 bases between them. In DNA, the CDR3 is TGTGCCACCTGCCAAGATAAGTTCGGCCGGGCGAACACCGGGGAGCTGTTTTTT. Its protein product is CATCQDKFGRANTGELFF.

This clonotype has at least ten counts. V and J are TRBV7-2 and TRBJ2-3; D unclear. V lost 2 bases and J 5 bases, leaving 11 bases between the germline ends. In germline, CDR1 is SGHTA, CDR2 FQGNSA. This CDR3 has 14 residues. CDR3 in DNA: TGTGCCAGCAGCTTAATGTCTTGGAGAGATACGCAGTATTTT. Residues: CASSLMSWRDTQYF.

At least ten counts were recorded for this clonotype. This chain joins TRBV6-5 and TRBJ2-5; D is tentatively TRBD1 or TRBD2 (6 bases each). Looked up from germline, CDR1 is MNHEY and CDR2 is SVGAGI. The CDR3 spans 17 residues. V lost 2 bases and J 5 bases, leaving 21 bases between the germline ends. The CDR3 nucleotides are TGTGCCAGCAGTTACCCTCCCGCACGGGGGCAGGATGAGACCCAGTACTTC. Its translation is CASSYPPARGQDETQYF.

There are many counts of this clonotype. This chain links TRBV12-5 with TRBJ2-1, with D unresolved. The CDR3 consists of 12 residues. V lost 6 bases and J lost 9, with 12 bases in between. In germline, CDR1 is LGHNT, CDR2 FRNRAP. CDR3: CASGSATTEQFF. For the CDR3, the DNA is TGTGCTAGTGGCTCGGCCACTACTGAGCAGTTCTTC. The variable domain in full, completed from reference TRBV12-5 and TRBJ2-1, reads DARVTQTPRHKVTEMGQEVTMRCQPILGHNTVFWYRQTMMQGLELLAYFRNRAPLDDSGMPKDRFSAEMPDATLATLKIQPSEPRDSAVYFCASGSATTEQFFGPGTRLTVL.

This clonotype was counted at least ten times. Here the CDR3 DNA reads TGTGCCAGCAGCCCGGGGCCAACCTCCTACAATGAGCAGTTCTTC. This translates into CASSPGPTSYNEQFF. This chain uses TRBV6-1 with TRBJ2-1, with D possibly being TRBD1 or TRBD2 (5 bases each). Germline CDR1 reads MNHNS; CDR2 reads SASEGT. Between the trimmed V and J ends, which lost 6 bases and 0 bases, there was a span of 12 bases. CDR3 size: 15 residues.

This clonotype was detected ten times or more. The genes are TRBV7-8 and TRBJ1-2; D possibly corresponds to TRBD1 (5 bases). V lost 0 bases, J lost 10 bases, and 15 bases lay in between. The germline gives CDR1 SGHVS, CDR2 FQNEAQ. The CDR3 is 14 residues long. CDR3 loop: CASSLAGTSADYTF. In nucleotides, the CDR3 is TGTGCCAGCAGCTTAGCCGGGACCTCGGCGGACTACACCTTC.

This clonotype was seen repeatedly, ten times or more. A junction boundary mismatches the germline segment, possibly from a read error. The chain combines TRBV7-7 with TRBJ2-5, with D possibly called TRBD1 or TRBD2 (6 bases each). This CDR3 contains 15 residues. The germline gives CDR1 SSHAT, CDR2 FNYEAQ (reference sequence). The CDR3 loop reads CASSLGGTHEETQYF. CDR3 in DNA: TGTGCTAGCAGCTTAGGGGGGACCCACGAGGAGACCCAGTACTTC. The full variable domain, with the rest looked up from reference TRBV7-7 and TRBJ2-5, is GAGVSQSPRYKVTKRGQDVTLRCDPISSHATLYWYQQALGQGPEFLTYFNYEAQPDKSGLPSDRFSAERPEGSISTLTIQRTEQRDSAMYRCASSLGGTHEETQYFGPGTRLLVL.

This clonotype was seen at least ten times. The CDR3 protein is CASRPTGKQETQYF. The DNA for the CDR3 is TGTGCCAGCAGACCCACAGGGAAACAAGAGACCCAGTACTTC. The genes are TRBV12-3 or TRBV12-4 and TRBJ2-5, with D perhaps matching TRBD1 (6 bases). This CDR3 has 14 residues. V was pared by 6 bases and J by 2 bases, with 13 bases between.

This clonotype was recorded at least ten times. The genes are TRBV3-1 and TRBJ2-7; 7 bases are a match to TRBD2. The CDR3 has 16 residues. Germline V CDR1 and CDR2: LGHDT, YNNKEL (reference sequence). The junction had 8 bases not matched to a gene; V was cut back by 1 base and J by 2 bases. The CDR3 DNA reads as TGTGCCAGCAGCCAAGGGGCGGGAGTAATCCCCTACGAGCAGTACTTC. It codes for CASSQGAGVIPYEQYF.

The sample holds many counts of this clonotype. This chain joins TRBV5-1 and TRBJ2-5; either TRBD1 or TRBD2 may fit D (5 bases each). The CDR3 runs to 14 residues. The germline gives CDR1 SGHRS, CDR2 YFSETQ. The V gene lost 3 bases and the J gene lost 4 bases, with 13 bases spanning the gap. The CDR3 protein is CASSSGTAGETQYF. The CDR3 region has the DNA TGCGCCAGCAGCTCCGGGACCGCCGGAGAGACCCAGTACTTC.

In this sample, this clonotype turned up many times. The V gene is TRBV15, the J gene TRBJ1-3; unclear D gene. V lost 4 bases and J lost 6, with 13 bases in between. The CDR3 loop spans 14 amino acids. The germline CDR1 and CDR2 sequences are LNHNV and YYDKDF (reference sequence). Written as DNA, the CDR3 is TGTGCCACCAGCACCGGGGTATTGGAAAACACCATATATTTT. Its protein is CATSTGVLENTIYF.

To note about this clonotype: This clone may be a read error of a much larger clone one base away. This sequence joins TRBV7-2 and TRBJ1-6, with D maybe TRBD1 (5 bases). CDR3 length: 15 residues. V was clipped by 0 bases and J by 8 bases, with 11 bases between them. The germline CDR1 and CDR2 sequences are SGHTA and FQGNSA. CDR3 region: CASSLARGTDSPLHF. The CDR3 DNA sequence: TGTGCCAGCAGCTTAGCTCGGGGCACCGATTCACCCCTCCACTTT.

This clonotype was seen repeatedly, ten times or more. The CDR3: CSARVPDTLVQHF. CDR3 nucleotides: TGCAGTGCTAGAGTTCCCGACACCCTTGTCCAGCATTTT. The chain recombines TRBV20-1 with TRBJ1-5; D gene ambiguous. The CDR3 has 13 amino acids. The germline V and J ends were trimmed by 1 base and 12 bases, with 16 bases remaining between them. The germline V gene encodes CDR1 DFQATT and CDR2 SNEGSKA (reference sequence).

This clonotype was observed many times. V usage is TRBV7-2 and J usage is TRBJ2-3; TRBD1 aligns across 9 bases. V lost 5 bases, J lost 4 bases, and 4 bases stayed unmatched. This CDR3 has 14 amino acids. CDR1 is SGHTA and CDR2 is FQGNSA in the germline V gene. Here the CDR3 reads CASSQGQGPDTQYF. CDR3 DNA: TGTGCCAGCAGCCAAGGACAGGGGCCAGATACGCAGTATTTT.

This clonotype was seen at least ten times. V and J are TRBV7-2 and TRBJ1-1, with no clear D. Germline loops: CDR1 SGHTA, CDR2 FQGNSA. This CDR3 is 14 amino acids long. Trimming took off 5 bases at V and 3 bases at J, with 13 bases between the two ends. CDR3 amino acids: CASSPLFRDTEAFF. Written as DNA, the CDR3 is TGTGCCAGCAGCCCCCTCTTTCGGGACACTGAAGCTTTCTTT. The full variable domain, rest sourced from reference TRBV7-2 and TRBJ1-1, is GAGVSQSPSNKVTEKGKDVELRCDPISGHTALYWYRQSLGQGLEFLIYFQGNSAPDKSGLPSDRFSAERTGGSVSTLTIQRTQQEDSAVYLCASSPLFRDTEAFFGQGTRLTVV.

This clonotype was counted many times. This chain joins TRBV6-6 and TRBJ2-1; D remains ambiguous. Germline V gene lookup returns CDR1 MNHNY and CDR2 SVGAGI (reference sequence). Trimming took 6 bases from V and 4 from J, leaving 4 bases between them. This CDR3 spans 11 amino acids. CDR3: CASRGYNEQFF. Here the CDR3 DNA reads TGTGCCAGCAGAGGATACAATGAGCAGTTCTTC.

This clonotype was counted ten times or more. The J gene is TRBJ2-7, the V gene TRBV20-1; a possible D gene is TRBD1 (6 bases). Germline CDR1 and CDR2: DFQATT and SNEGSKA (reference sequence). V was clipped by 6 bases and J by 1 base, with 13 bases between them. This CDR3 comprises 13 residues. CDR3 loop: CSALGAGSYEQYV. The DNA of the CDR3 is TGCAGTGCCCTGGGGGCCGGGTCCTACGAGCAGTACGTC.

This clonotype occurred many times. The chain has TRBV29-1 and TRBJ1-5; D possibly corresponds to TRBD1 (6 bases). Germline loops: CDR1 SQVTM, CDR2 ANQGSEA. V was trimmed by 6 bases and J by 9 bases, leaving 18 bases between them. This CDR3 region has 13 residues. CDR3 sequence (DNA): TGCAGCGTCGGGTGGGACATAAACTCGCCCCAGCATTTT. Its translation is CSVGWDINSPQHF. Supplemented by reference TRBV29-1 and TRBJ1-5, the full variable domain reads SAVISQKPSRDICQRGTSLTIQCQVDSQVTMMFWYRQQPGQSLTLIATANQGSEATYESGFVIDKFPISRPNLTFSTLTVSNMSPEDSSIYLCSVGWDINSPQHFGDGTRLSIL.

This clonotype was counted ten times or more. V gene TRBV9 combines with J gene TRBJ1-2; the D gene is possibly TRBD1 (5 bases). Germline V gene data show CDR1 as SGDLS and CDR2 as YYNGEE. This CDR3 has 14 residues. V was cut by 3 bases and J by 4 bases, with 13 bases left in between. In DNA, the CDR3 is TGTGCCAGCAGCGCCTACCGGGGGGGCTATGGCTACACCTTC. Translated: CASSAYRGGYGYTF.